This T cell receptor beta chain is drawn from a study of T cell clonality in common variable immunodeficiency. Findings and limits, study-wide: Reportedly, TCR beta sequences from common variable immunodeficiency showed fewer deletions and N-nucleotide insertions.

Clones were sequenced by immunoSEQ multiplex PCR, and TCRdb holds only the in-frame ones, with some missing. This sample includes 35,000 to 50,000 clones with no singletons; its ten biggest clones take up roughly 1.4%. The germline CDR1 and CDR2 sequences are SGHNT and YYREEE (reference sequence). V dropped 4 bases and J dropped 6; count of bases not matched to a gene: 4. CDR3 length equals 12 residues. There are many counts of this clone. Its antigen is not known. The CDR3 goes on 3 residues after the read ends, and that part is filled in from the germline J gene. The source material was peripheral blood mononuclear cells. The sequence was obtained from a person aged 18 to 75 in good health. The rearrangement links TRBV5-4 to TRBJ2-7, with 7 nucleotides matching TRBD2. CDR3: CASSGSGVEQYF. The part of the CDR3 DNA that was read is TGTGCCAGCAGCGGGAGCGGGGTCGAG.